This T cell receptor beta chain was profiled in a study of blood T cell repertoires in COVID-19. Study as a whole: Samples of COVID-19 (acute and convalescent) were obtained from the United States, Italy and Spain. T cells, B-cell-depleted T cells, or PBMCs provided the cDNA or gDNA that served as material.

This CDR3 spans 9 amino acids. Germline lookup yields CDR1 DFQATT and CDR2 SNEGSKA (reference sequence). In the original processing: Estimation of nucleated cell counts was performed using reference gene primer amplification. TCRdb's table, derived via immunoSEQ multiplex PCR, lists solely in-frame clones and lacks some. The V and J calls and clone size were taken over from that table, and D and trimming were inferred from the DNA. This sample has 120,000 to 150,000 clones, with roughly four fifths found just once. The chain links TRBV20-1 to TRBJ1-1; D is possibly TRBD1 (5 bases). Sequencing was performed on peripheral blood. The clonotype comes from a human donor with acute or convalescent COVID-19. The donor label of this sample is uncertain. The CDR3 reads CSRGREAFF. Here the CDR3 DNA reads TGCAGCCGGGGGAGGGAAGCTTTCTTT.